Listed here are 9 T cell receptor beta chains from one sample, sequenced in a study of blood T cell repertoires in COVID-19. The assay was immunoSEQ multiplex PCR, and TCRdb's table has in-frame clones only and misses some. The sample includes around 150,000 clones, more than 75% of them seen just once. The specimen was peripheral blood. The receptor source for this set is a man between 60 and 75 years old who had recovered from COVID-19.

In this sample, this clone turned up once. This chain connects TRBV7-9 to TRBJ1-5, with D perhaps TRBD1 (5 bases). Trimming took 2 bases from V and 6 from J, leaving 11 bases between them. CDR1 SEHNR and CDR2 FQNEAQ come from the germline V gene (reference sequence). CDR3 size: 14 residues. CDR3 nucleotides: TGTGCCAGCAGCTTAAACGGGGGGATTCAGCCCCAGCATTTT. Translating gives CASSLNGGIQPQHF.

This clone showed up just a few times. The rearrangement joins TRBV6-5 to TRBJ2-5; TRBD2 aligns across 9 bases. Germline CDR1 is MNHEY and CDR2 is SVGAGI. This CDR3 is 16 amino acids long. With V trimmed by 0 bases and J by 5 bases, 7 bases remained unmatched. The CDR3 sequence is CASSYSGGGAGETQYF. The CDR3, as DNA: TGTGCCAGCAGTTACTCTGGCGGGGGGGCGGGCGAGACCCAGTACTTC.

At least ten counts were recorded for this clone. The chain employs TRBV10-3 and TRBJ1-2, with D perhaps matching TRBD1 (5 bases). The V gene's germline CDR1 is ENHRY and CDR2 SYGVKD. V gave up 0 bases and J gave up 8 bases, with 7 bases separating them. This CDR3 has 12 residues. CDR3 residues: CAISESNRGYTF. The CDR3 nucleotides read TGTGCCATCAGTGAGTCTAACAGGGGCTACACCTTC.

The V and J genes are TRBV28 and TRBJ2-7; D is uncertain. Germline V gene data show CDR1 as MDHEN and CDR2 as SYDVKM. The length of the CDR3 is 16 residues. Trimming took 5 bases from V and 4 from J, leaving 21 bases between them. The CDR3 coding sequence is TGTGCCAGCAGTCCTCCCCCCCAGGCCTTTATTTACGAGCAGTACTTC. Its translation: CASSPPPQAFIYEQYF.

V usage is TRBV6-2 or TRBV6-3 and J usage is TRBJ2-3, with a possible D match to TRBD2 (6 bases). Germline loops: CDR1 MNHEY, CDR2 SVGEGT. V dropped 5 bases and J dropped 2 bases, with 11 bases sitting between them. The CDR3 totals 14 residues. CDR3 nucleotides: TGTGCCAGCAGTACGGGACTTACCACAGATACGCAGTATTTT. It specifies CASSTGLTTDTQYF.

This rearrangement joins TRBV29-1 to TRBJ2-7; possibly TRBD2 for D (7 bases). The CDR3 is made up of 14 amino acids. The germline gives CDR1 SQVTM, CDR2 ANQGSEA. V lost 4 bases, J lost 0 bases, and 13 bases lay in between. The chain's CDR3 is CSVVQGGVSYEQYF. The DNA of the CDR3 is TGCAGCGTTGTCCAAGGGGGGGTCTCCTACGAGCAGTACTTC.

The rearrangement uses TRBV7-2 and TRBJ2-7; 12 bases fit TRBD2. Per the germline V gene, CDR1 is SGHTA and CDR2 is FQGNSA. CDR3 length equals 14 residues. Unmatched junction bases numbered 6, after V lost 4 bases and J lost 8 bases. Written as DNA, the CDR3 is TGTGCCAGCAGCTCAGGACTAGCGGGGCCTAAGCAGTACTTC. Translated: CASSSGLAGPKQYF.

This chain uses TRBV19 with TRBJ1-6; D possibly corresponds to TRBD1 (6 bases). The germline gives CDR1 LNHDA, CDR2 SQIVND (reference sequence). Trimming left V 1 base short and J 11 bases short, with 12 bases between. The CDR3 sequence is 14 residues long. CDR3 coding DNA: TGTGCCAGTAGTATAGGGCAGGGGACGGCACCCCTCCACTTT. It codes for CASSIGQGTAPLHF. The whole variable domain, filled in from reference TRBV19 and TRBJ1-6, reads DGGITQSPKYLFRKEGQNVTLSCEQNLNHDAMYWYRQDPGQGLRLIYYSQIVNDFQKGDIAEGYSVSREKKESFPLTVTSAQKNPTAFYLCASSIGQGTAPLHFGNGTRLTVT.

This rearrangement joins TRBV7-3 to TRBJ2-1, with D maybe TRBD2 (6 bases). Germline assignment: CDR1 SGHTA and CDR2 FQGTGA. The CDR3 sequence is 16 residues long. V dropped 5 bases and J dropped 4 bases, with 18 bases sitting between them. The CDR3 nucleotides read TGTGCCAGCAGCCGAGGGACTCTCACGGCATACAATGAGCAGTTCTTC. Translation: CASSRGTLTAYNEQFF.